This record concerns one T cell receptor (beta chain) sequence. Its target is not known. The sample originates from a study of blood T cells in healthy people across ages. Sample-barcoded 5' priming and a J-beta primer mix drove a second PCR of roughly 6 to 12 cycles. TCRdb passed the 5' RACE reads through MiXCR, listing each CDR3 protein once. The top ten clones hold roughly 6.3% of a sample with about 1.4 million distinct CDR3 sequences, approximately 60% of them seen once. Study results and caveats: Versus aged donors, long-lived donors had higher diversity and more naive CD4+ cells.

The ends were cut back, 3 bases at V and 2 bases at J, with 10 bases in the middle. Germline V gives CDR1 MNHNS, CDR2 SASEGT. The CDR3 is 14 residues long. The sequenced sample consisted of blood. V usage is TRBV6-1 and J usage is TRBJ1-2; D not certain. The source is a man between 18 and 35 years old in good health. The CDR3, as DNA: TGTGCCAGCAGTGACTTCAAGGGAAACTATGGCTACACCTTC. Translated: CASSDFKGNYGYTF.